What follows are 14 T cell receptor beta chains derived from one specimen sequenced in a study of PD-L1 blockade in urothelial cancer. The repertoire was sequenced with immunoSEQ multiplex PCR; TCRdb's copy has only in-frame clones and lacks some. This table holds tens of thousands of clones, about 88% found once. The sequencing used PBMCs, collected around atezolizumab (anti-PD-L1) treatment. All receptors come from a man in his forties or fifties with urothelial cancer.

This chain joins TRBV6-5 and TRBJ1-6, with unresolved D. The length of the CDR3 is 14 residues. The V end lost 5 bases, the J end lost 7 bases, and 12 bases lay between the germline ends. The germline gives CDR1 MNHEY, CDR2 SVGAGI. The CDR3 nucleotides read TGTGCCAGCAGTGAGGCCATTAAAAATTCACCCCTCCACTTT. Residues: CASSEAIKNSPLHF.

The chain couples TRBV30 to TRBJ1-1; 7 bases match TRBD1. This CDR3 is 13 amino acids long. In germline, CDR1 is GTSNPN, CDR2 SVGIG (reference sequence). V was pared by 3 bases and J by 5 bases, with 6 bases of the junction left unmatched. CDR3 in amino acids: CAWRLSGGTEAFF. Written as DNA, the CDR3 is TGTGCCTGGAGACTCTCAGGGGGGACTGAAGCTTTCTTT.

This clone was seen just once. This chain uses TRBV6-1 with TRBJ1-6; TRBD1 agrees at 9 bases. The CDR3 has 15 amino acids. V lost 9 bases and J lost 9; bases outside the gene matches: 12. From germline, CDR1 is MNHNS and CDR2 SASEGT. CDR3 sequence (DNA): TGTGCCAGTTACGACCGGGACAGGGAGACTTCACCCCTCCACTTT. Its protein is CASYDRDRETSPLHF.

The J gene is TRBJ1-3, the V gene TRBV19; tentative D call: TRBD1 (5 bases). CDR1 is LNHDA, CDR2 SQIVND, per germline (reference sequence). V was trimmed by 3 bases and J by 3 bases, leaving 12 bases between them. This CDR3 region has 15 residues. Here the CDR3 DNA reads TGTGCCAGTAGTATGGGGAGGACACATGGAAACACCATATATTTT. This codes for CASSMGRTHGNTIYF.

The chain joins TRBV15 to TRBJ1-1, with a tentative D call TRBD1 (5 bases). Germline-derived CDR1 and CDR2 are LNHNV and YYDKDF (reference sequence). The CDR3 is 15 amino acids. V lost 0 bases, J lost 7 bases, and 15 bases lay in between. CDR3 in DNA: TGTGCCACCAGCAGAGATCCTCGACAGTCCGATGAAGCTTTCTTT. Protein product: CATSRDPRQSDEAFF.

The CDR3 nucleotides read TGTGCCAGCAGCTTGGGTCAGGGGAGAGGTGAGCAGTTCTTC. Translating gives CASSLGQGRGEQFF. The chain is built from TRBV5-4 and TRBJ2-1, with D possibly being TRBD1 (6 bases). Germline V lookup: CDR1 SGHNT, CDR2 YYREEE (reference sequence). This CDR3 has 14 residues. V was shortened by 0 bases and J by 9 bases, with 13 bases between the two germline ends.

The chain combines TRBV7-2 with TRBJ2-1; unclear D gene. CDR1 is SGHTA, CDR2 FQGNSA, per germline. The V gene lost 1 base and the J gene lost 0 bases, with 13 bases spanning the gap. The length of the CDR3 is 17 residues. This CDR3 is CASSLGTRSVSYNEQFF. DNA of the CDR3: TGTGCCAGCAGCTTAGGCACGAGGTCGGTCTCCTACAATGAGCAGTTCTTC.

This clone was recorded only once. The V call is TRBV5-1, the J call TRBJ1-2; TRBD1 agrees at 12 bases. There are 17 residues in the CDR3. With 0 bases clipped from V and 8 bases from J, the junction kept 11 bases outside the gene matches. Looked up from germline, CDR1 is SGHRS and CDR2 is YFSETQ. The CDR3 sequence: CASSLAGGQGAVSGYTF. The CDR3 DNA is TGCGCCAGCAGCTTGGCCGGGGGACAGGGGGCGGTGAGCGGCTACACCTTC.

The chain recombines TRBV27 with TRBJ1-2, with D possibly matching TRBD1 (6 bases). The germline V gene encodes CDR1 MNHEY and CDR2 SMNVEV (reference sequence). Trimming left V 5 bases short and J 5 bases short, with 9 bases between. The CDR3 spans 12 residues. In DNA, the CDR3 is TGTGCCAGCAGTCCGGACAGTTATGGCTACACCTTC. It yields the protein CASSPDSYGYTF.

J is TRBJ1-3 and V is TRBV27; 8 bases are shared with TRBD1. CDR1 is MNHEY, CDR2 SMNVEV, per germline (reference sequence). The CDR3 is 14 residues long. V trimming: 6 bases; J trimming: 3 bases; junction bases outside the gene matches: 4. The CDR3 region has the DNA TGTGCCAGCAGCCGGACAGGGCTTGGAAACACCATATATTTT. Residues: CASSRTGLGNTIYF.

The chain recombines TRBV11-2 with TRBJ2-1, with 9 bases identical to TRBD1. Germline assignment: CDR1 SGHAT and CDR2 FQNNGV. V was pared by 4 bases and J by 8 bases, with 9 bases of the junction left unmatched. This CDR3 region has 15 residues. Here the CDR3 reads CASSSRGQGSYEQFF. In DNA form, the CDR3 reads TGTGCCAGCAGCTCCCGAGGACAGGGGTCCTATGAGCAGTTCTTC.

The J gene is TRBJ2-7, the V gene TRBV7-2; possible D gene TRBD2, 5 bases. The CDR3 length is 17 residues. CDR1 SGHTA and CDR2 FQGNSA come from the germline V gene. V was clipped by 1 base and J by 4 bases, with 20 bases between them. CDR3 in amino acids: CASSLGRGLSDGYEQYF. The CDR3 nucleotides are TGTGCCAGCAGCTTAGGGAGAGGGCTTAGTGATGGGTACGAGCAGTACTTC.

This clone was seen only once. Other DNA variants within this sample encode the same CDR3. The CDR3 nucleotides are TGTGCCAGCAGTTCTCGAAGGACTAGCGGGACAGATACGCAGTATTTT. Protein sequence: CASSSRRTSGTDTQYF. The V call is TRBV27, the J call TRBJ2-3, with TRBD2 matching 11 bases. CDR1 is MNHEY and CDR2 is SMNVEV in the germline V gene (reference sequence). The CDR3 sequence is 16 residues long. Trimming cost V 4 bases and J 3 bases; bases outside gene matches: 6.

The V call is TRBV4-1, the J call TRBJ2-2; TRBD2 might be the D (8 bases). CDR3 length: 17 residues. V lost 2 bases and J lost 4, with 17 bases in between. The germline V gene has CDR1 MGHRA and CDR2 YSYEKL. The CDR3: CASSQRGRGVGTGELFF. In DNA, the CDR3 is TGCGCCAGCAGCCAAAGGGGGCGGGGGGTGGGCACCGGGGAGCTGTTTTTT.